The clone carrying this T cell receptor beta chain was seen more than once but under ten times. What it binds is not known. The donors gave bone marrow, and they were healthy. The sample is drawn from a study of cytomegalovirus exposure and HLA in healthy donors. Per germline, CDR1 PRHDT and CDR2 FYEKMQ (reference sequence). This CDR3 has 16 amino acids. V shed 0 bases and J shed 1 base, with 12 bases lying between them. Vbeta (60) and Jbeta (13) primers were used in the PCR. In the authors' methods: In a later analysis, 80 million or so unique TCR beta chains included roughly 11 million shared by two or more donors. Only in-frame clones appear in the TCRdb table, and some are missing; sequencing was by immunoSEQ multiplex PCR. The V and J calls and clone size were taken over from that table, and D and trimming were inferred from the DNA. The sample includes around 55,000 clones, roughly 70% of them seen just once.

Study results and caveats: Reports state that TCR beta sequences accurately predicted most subjects' HLA-A and HLA-B alleles.

The chain links TRBV13 to TRBJ1-1; D not resolved. This TCR was recovered from a middle-aged man in good health and CMV-seropositive. The sequenced sample was PBMCs. CDR3 sequence reads: CASSLGFTGGNTEAFF. CDR3 coding DNA: TGTGCCAGCAGCTTAGGTTTCACGGGTGGGAACACTGAAGCTTTCTTT. Full variable domain (outside the CDR3, taken from reference TRBV13 and TRBJ1-1): AAGVIQSPRHLIKEKRETATLKCYPIPRHDTVYWYQQGPGQDPQFLISFYEKMQSDKGSIPDRFSAQQFSDYHSELNMSSLELGDSALYFCASSLGFTGGNTEAFFGQGTRLTVV.